A single sample gave rise to the 20 T cell receptor beta chains below, sequenced in a study of T-cell memory formation after mild COVID-19. One entry per CDR3 protein results from TCRdb running MiXCR on the 5' RACE reads. The sample lists approximately 350,000 distinct CDR3 sequences; around 27% were seen once. The sequenced sample consisted of PBMCs or a T cell subset sorted from them (not recorded which). The source of these receptors is an adult woman who had mild COVID-19 (a few samples of this study predate the infection). Cell type and time point are not known.

This chain links TRBV15 with TRBJ1-2; no clear D gene. V was trimmed by 1 base and J by 8 bases, leaving 8 bases between them. In germline, CDR1 is LNHNV, CDR2 YYDKDF (reference sequence). The CDR3 runs 12 residues. The CDR3 DNA is TGTGCCACCAGCAGAGTACGAGGGGGCTACACCTTC. It encodes CATSRVRGGYTF.

This rearrangement joins TRBV5-5 to TRBJ2-7, with a possible D match to TRBD1 (5 bases). Deletions cut 1 base from V and 2 bases from J, with 13 bases between. The germline V gene has CDR1 SGHKS and CDR2 YYEKEE (reference sequence). The CDR3 covers 15 residues. In DNA form, the CDR3 reads TGTGCCAGCAGCTTGAGGGGTGGTTCTCCCTACGAGCAGTACTTC. This codes for CASSLRGGSPYEQYF.

The gene calls are TRBV5-1 and TRBJ1-2, with D possibly TRBD1 on 5 matching bases. Trimming pared 2 bases from V and 10 bases from J, leaving 18 bases between. This CDR3 is built from 14 residues. In germline, CDR1 is SGHRS, CDR2 YFSETQ. The CDR3 here is CASSLMGPVNDYTF. CDR3 DNA sequence: TGCGCCAGCAGCTTAATGGGACCTGTCAATGACTACACCTTC. The variable domain in full, with the rest retrieved from reference TRBV5-1 and TRBJ1-2, is KAGVTQTPRYLIKTRGQQVTLSCSPISGHRSVSWYQQTPGQGLQFLFEYFSETQRNKGNFPGRFSGRQFSNSRSEMNVSTLELGDSALYLCASSLMGPVNDYTFGSGTRLTVV.

This chain joins TRBV20-1 and TRBJ2-1; 14 bases fit TRBD2. J lost 9 bases, V lost 0 bases, and 4 bases had no gene match. The CDR3 contains 15 residues. Germline V lookup: CDR1 DFQATT, CDR2 SNEGSKA (reference sequence). CDR3 sequence: CSARELTSGRGEQFF. Here the CDR3 DNA reads TGCAGTGCTAGAGAGTTGACTAGCGGGAGGGGTGAGCAGTTCTTC.

This clonotype appeared once. This sequence joins TRBV5-1 and TRBJ1-2, with D perhaps TRBD1 (5 bases). Trimming cost V 0 bases and J 4 bases, with 16 bases left between them. The length of the CDR3 is 16 residues. The germline V gene encodes CDR1 SGHRS and CDR2 YFSETQ. The CDR3 DNA reads as TGCGCCAGCAGCTTGGCCGTAACAGGAGGCGTCTATGGCTACACCTTC. This translates into CASSLAVTGGVYGYTF.

This chain uses TRBV7-8 with TRBJ2-1, with TRBD2 identical over 9 bases. The V and J ends lost 1 base and 5 bases, in that order; junction bases with no gene match: 3. The CDR3 has 15 residues. Germline-derived CDR1 and CDR2 are SGHVS and FQNEAQ. DNA of the CDR3: TGTGCCAGCAGCTTAGTGGCGGGAGGGGACAATGAGCAGTTCTTC. It yields the protein CASSLVAGGDNEQFF.

A few counts support this clonotype. The rearrangement links TRBV7-2 to TRBJ2-7; 9 nucleotides agree with TRBD2. V lost 1 base and J lost 4; bases outside the gene matches: 14. This CDR3 is built from 18 residues. Germline lookup yields CDR1 SGHTA and CDR2 FQGNSA. CDR3 in DNA: TGTGCCAGCAGCTTAGTTCCCTCCGGGACTAGCATTTTTTACGAGCAGTACTTC. Amino acids: CASSLVPSGTSIFYEQYF.

This clonotype has a handful of counts. The chain uses TRBV3-1 and TRBJ1-5; 12 nucleotides agree with TRBD1. The CDR3 is 14 residues long. From germline, CDR1 is LGHDT and CDR2 YNNKEL (reference sequence). The V gene end was trimmed by 4 bases and the J gene end by 9 bases; junction bases not matched to a gene: 4. The CDR3 DNA reads as TGTGCCAGCAGCCGCGGGACAGGGGGCCTGCCCCAGCATTTT. As protein: CASSRGTGGLPQHF.

V and J are TRBV7-4 and TRBJ1-2; TRBD1 is a possible D gene (5 bases). CDR1 and CDR2 from the germline V gene are SGHVT and SQSDAQ. The ends were cut back, 3 bases at V and 2 bases at J, with 10 bases in the middle. The CDR3 has 14 residues. The DNA of the CDR3 is TGTGCCAGCAGCTTTAACAGACAGAACTATGGCTACACCTTC. Protein product: CASSFNRQNYGYTF.

V usage is TRBV6-5 and J usage is TRBJ1-1; D unresolved. The CDR3 loop spans 13 amino acids. Germline loops: CDR1 MNHEY, CDR2 SVGAGI. V dropped 4 bases and J dropped 7 bases, with 13 bases sitting between them. CDR3 region: CASSLAGLSEAFF. In DNA, the CDR3 is TGTGCCAGCAGTTTAGCGGGGTTGAGTGAAGCTTTCTTT.

This clonotype was counted a single time. The chain has TRBV12-3 or TRBV12-4 and TRBJ1-1, with no clear D. Trimming stripped 3 bases from V and 0 bases from J, with 8 bases between. The CDR3 length is 14 residues. The CDR3 here is CASSFSFMNTEAFF. The CDR3 DNA sequence: TGTGCCAGCAGTTTTAGTTTCATGAACACTGAAGCTTTCTTT.

This clonotype has a handful of counts. The rearrangement links TRBV7-2 to TRBJ1-1; 7 bases are a match to TRBD1. V lost 5 bases to trimming and J lost 4 bases; unmatched junction nucleotides: 7. CDR3 length: 14 amino acids. Germline CDR1 is SGHTA and CDR2 is FQGNSA. The CDR3 spells CASSRDSFSTEAFF. The CDR3 nucleotides are TGTGCCAGCAGCCGGGACAGCTTCTCCACTGAAGCTTTCTTT.

The V and J genes are TRBV21-1 and TRBJ1-5. TRBV21-1 is a pseudogene locus. The CDR3 sequence is 16 residues long. CDR3 DNA sequence: TGTGCCAGCAGCGGATACCAGGGAGGAAAGAATCAGCCCCAGCATTTT. This codes for CASSGYQGGKNQPQHF.

This clonotype was found a few times. The chain recombines TRBV7-6 with TRBJ2-1; TRBD1 might be the D (6 bases). The CDR3 consists of 13 residues. Germline V CDR1 and CDR2: SGHVS, FNYEAQ. Trimming cost V 5 bases and J 4 bases, with 9 bases left between them. CDR3 region: CASSNTGYNEQFF. The CDR3 DNA follows: TGTGCCAGCAGCAATACAGGGTACAATGAGCAGTTCTTC.

This clonotype occurred a few times. V usage is TRBV27 and J usage is TRBJ2-1, with D tentatively TRBD1 (5 bases). CDR1 and CDR2 from the germline V gene are MNHEY and SMNVEV (reference sequence). The CDR3 covers 14 residues. V lost 5 bases to trimming and J lost 4 bases, with 12 bases between them. The CDR3 DNA follows: TGTGCCAGCAGTCCGCCGCCAGGGTACAATGAGCAGTTCTTC. Translating gives CASSPPPGYNEQFF.

A few counts support this clonotype. This chain's CDR3 is CASSRQGGPDDTEAFF. CDR3 in DNA: TGCGCCAGCAGCCGTCAAGGGGGACCGGACGACACTGAAGCTTTCTTT. The rearrangement links TRBV5-1 to TRBJ1-1; D perhaps matches TRBD1 (6 bases). From germline, CDR1 is SGHRS and CDR2 YFSETQ. Trimming took off 4 bases at V and 3 bases at J, with 19 bases between the two ends. The CDR3 runs to 16 residues.

The chain carries TRBV7-9 and TRBJ1-3, with unresolved D. The CDR3 covers 16 residues. V lost 5 bases and J lost 0, with 14 bases in between. The germline gives CDR1 SEHNR, CDR2 FQNEAQ (reference sequence). DNA of the CDR3: TGTGCCAGCAGCCGCGAGAGACGATACTCTGGAAACACCATATATTTT. It encodes CASSRERRYSGNTIYF.

The count of this clonotype is one. The rearrangement uses TRBV30 and TRBJ2-1; 14 bases map to TRBD2. The CDR3 sequence is 20 residues long. Germline values: CDR1 GTSNPN, CDR2 SVGIG (reference sequence). V gave up 0 bases and J gave up 0 bases; unmatched junction bases: 10. CDR3 sequence reads: CAWSVGEGLAGVGSYNEQFF. For the CDR3, the DNA is TGTGCCTGGAGTGTTGGAGAGGGACTAGCGGGGGTCGGCTCCTACAATGAGCAGTTCTTC.

The V gene is TRBV11-2, the J gene TRBJ2-3; 12 nucleotides align to TRBD1. The CDR3 length is 17 residues. Losses at the gene ends were 2 bases for V and 8 bases for J; bases not matched to a gene: 11. Germline V gene sequence: CDR1 SGHAT, CDR2 FQNNGV. CDR3 loop: CASSLLRGQGASGTQYF. CDR3 DNA sequence: TGTGCCAGCAGCTTACTCCGGGGACAGGGGGCCTCGGGTACGCAGTATTTT. The full variable domain, in which reference TRBV11-2 and TRBJ2-3 provide the parts outside the CDR3, is EAGVAQSPRYKIIEKRQSVAFWCNPISGHATLYWYQQILGQGPKLLIQFQNNGVVDDSQLPKDRFSAERLKGVDSTLKIQPAKLEDSAVYLCASSLLRGQGASGTQYFGPGTRLTVL.

V usage is TRBV7-9 and J usage is TRBJ2-1, with D possibly TRBD2 on 7 matching bases. CDR1 and CDR2 from the germline V gene are SEHNR and FQNEAQ (reference sequence). Trimming cost V 5 bases and J 9 bases, with 20 bases left between them. The CDR3 is made up of 15 amino acids. CDR3 in amino acids: CASSDGQSGEGEQFF. The CDR3 DNA reads as TGTGCCAGCAGCGATGGACAGTCGGGGGAGGGTGAGCAGTTCTTC.